These 31 T cell receptor beta chains came from one sample sequenced in a study of regulatory T cells in long-lasting Graves disease. Time point meaning: persistent/refractory GD, antithyroid drugs over 5 years with positive TRAb. PBMC RNA was the source of the TCR library. In building TCR beta libraries, iRepertoire HTBI primers were used together with Arm-PCR of CDR3 regions. MiXCR, applied by TCRdb to the multiplex PCR reads, yields one record per CDR3 protein. This sample yields about 430,000 distinct CDR3 sequences, of which roughly a fifth are seen a single time; 13% to 15% belongs to the top ten. The sample in question was peripheral blood mononuclear cells (PBMCs), obtained when the disease was refractory, from a patient treated with antithyroid drugs. The receptors originated from a female donor with Graves disease.

The chain employs TRBV28 and TRBJ2-1; 10 bases match TRBD2. The CDR3 totals 13 residues. The V and J ends lost 2 bases and 10 bases, in that order; junction bases with no gene match: 2. Germline V lookup: CDR1 MDHEN, CDR2 SYDVKM. The CDR3 here is CASSLILAGEQFF. The CDR3 region has the DNA TGTGCCAGCAGTTTAATACTAGCGGGAGAGCAGTTCTTC.

Written as DNA, the CDR3 is TGCAGTGCTAGGGCAGGAGGCAATCAGCCCCAGCATTTT. Its protein product is CSARAGGNQPQHF. The genes are TRBV20-1 and TRBJ1-5; D uncertain. V was trimmed by 3 bases and J by 2 bases, leaving 8 bases between them. Germline assignment: CDR1 DFQATT and CDR2 SNEGSKA (reference sequence). The CDR3 runs to 13 residues.

This clonotype came up a few times. The chain's CDR3 is CASSYSAPTTSGNYNEQFF. The CDR3 nucleotides are TGTGCCAGCAGTTACTCGGCCCCCACTACTAGCGGGAACTACAATGAGCAGTTCTTC. The chain carries TRBV6-2 or TRBV6-3 and TRBJ2-1; 10 bases align to TRBD2. CDR3 length: 19 residues. Germline V gene data show CDR1 as MNHEY and CDR2 as SVGEGT. Losses at the gene ends were 0 bases for V and 3 bases for J; bases not matched to a gene: 11.

As regards this clonotype: At one boundary the junction diverges from the germline segment, which might be a read error. The rearrangement joins TRBV19 to TRBJ2-7, with 9 bases aligning to TRBD1. CDR3 length equals 16 residues. The germline V gene encodes CDR1 LNHDA and CDR2 SQIVND (reference sequence). CDR3 in DNA: TGTGCCAGTACTATAGGTACAGGGACAGGGACCTACGAGCAGTACTTC. Translation gives CASTIGTGTGTYEQYF.

A few counts support this clonotype. The chain has TRBV27 and TRBJ1-5, with D hard to call. CDR3 size: 15 residues. V gave up 2 bases and J gave up 1 base, with 9 bases separating them. Germline CDR1 reads MNHEY; CDR2 reads SMNVEV (reference sequence). CDR3 in DNA: TGTGCCAGCAGTTTAATTTACGGGAGCAATCAGCCCCAGCATTTT. Translated, it gives CASSLIYGSNQPQHF.

This clonotype was recorded many times. Relative to the germline gene, one junction end is altered; a read error may explain this. This chain uses TRBV28 with TRBJ2-7; 14 bases agree with TRBD2. The CDR3 loop spans 13 amino acids. Germline CDR1 is MDHEN and CDR2 is SYDVKM. The CDR3 spells CVSRLAGGGEQYF. Here the CDR3 DNA reads TGTGTCAGCAGACTAGCGGGAGGGGGTGAGCAGTACTTC.

The rearrangement links TRBV19 to TRBJ2-7, with 8 bases aligning to TRBD2. The CDR3 spans 15 residues. V lost 7 bases and J lost 0; bases outside the gene matches: 8. Germline V CDR1 and CDR2: LNHDA, SQIVND (reference sequence). CDR3 sequence reads: CASTRETSDSYEQYF. CDR3 coding DNA: TGTGCCAGTACCAGAGAGACTAGCGACTCCTACGAGCAGTACTTC.

This clonotype was detected ten times or more. CDR3 region: CASSLLGSYEQYF. The CDR3, as DNA: TGTGCCAGCAGTTTACTAGGTTCCTACGAGCAGTACTTC. This sequence joins TRBV28 and TRBJ2-7, with D hard to call. Germline loops: CDR1 MDHEN, CDR2 SYDVKM. V was shortened by 2 bases and J by 1 base, with 6 bases between the two germline ends. CDR3 length equals 13 residues.

This clonotype was detected many times. The V and J genes are TRBV18 and TRBJ2-7; D is unresolved. The CDR3 sequence is 12 residues long. Germline V gene lookup returns CDR1 KGHSH and CDR2 LQKENI. V lost 2 bases and J lost 7, with 9 bases in between. The CDR3 DNA is TGTGCCAGCTCACCATTGGGTGAAGAGCAGTACTTC. Encoded protein: CASSPLGEEQYF. Supplemented by reference TRBV18 and TRBJ2-7, the full variable domain reads NAGVMQNPRHLVRRRGQEARLRCSPMKGHSHVYWYRQLPEEGLKFMVYLQKENIIDESGMPKERFSAEFPKEGPSILRIQQVVRGDSAAYFCASSPLGEEQYFGPGTRLTVT.

This clonotype came up many times. This sequence joins TRBV7-9 and TRBJ2-5; D is possibly TRBD2 (5 bases). V dropped 2 bases and J dropped 4 bases, with 11 bases sitting between them. The CDR3 contains 14 residues. Per germline, CDR1 SEHNR and CDR2 FQNEAQ (reference sequence). As DNA, the CDR3 is TGTGCCAGCAGCTTAATTCCGGCGGGAGAGACCCAGTACTTC. Residues: CASSLIPAGETQYF.

This sequence joins TRBV5-5 and TRBJ1-3; D is undetermined. The CDR3 length is 9 residues. Trimming removed 9 bases at V and 4 bases at J, with 2 bases between. The germline CDR1 and CDR2 sequences are SGHKS and YYEKEE (reference sequence). CDR3 region: CANGNTIYF. The CDR3 DNA follows: TGTGCCAACGGAAACACCATATATTTT.

This clonotype was observed a single time. This may stem from a read error, because a much larger clone lies one nucleotide away. V and J are TRBV5-4 and TRBJ1-6; 7 nucleotides line up with TRBD1. In germline, CDR1 is SGHNT, CDR2 YYREEE (reference sequence). Trimming cost V 4 bases and J 7 bases; bases outside gene matches: 5. CDR3 size: 14 residues. CDR3 protein: CASSLGQHNSPLHF. For the CDR3, the DNA is TGTGCCAGCAGCCTGGGACAGCACAATTCACCCCTCCACTTT.

J is TRBJ2-7 and V is TRBV5-1, with 8 positions matching TRBD1. The germline V gene has CDR1 SGHRS and CDR2 YFSETQ. V lost 10 bases and J lost 4; bases outside the gene matches: 13. The CDR3 is 14 residues long. CDR3 DNA sequence: TGCGCCTCCGAACCCGGACAGGGAGTTTACGAGCAGTACTTC. Amino acid sequence: CASEPGQGVYEQYF.

In this sample, this clonotype turned up many times. The genes are TRBV6-5 and TRBJ2-5, with D perhaps TRBD1 (6 bases). The CDR3 contains 14 residues. Germline V gene lookup returns CDR1 MNHEY and CDR2 SVGAGI. Trimming left V 3 bases short and J 2 bases short, with 10 bases between. The CDR3 DNA follows: TGTGCCAGCAGTTATCTCACAGGGCAAGAGACCCAGTACTTC. As protein: CASSYLTGQETQYF.

This rearrangement joins TRBV20-1 to TRBJ1-1, with D possibly being TRBD1 (5 bases). The V end lost 0 bases, the J end lost 3 bases, and 17 bases lay between the germline ends. Germline CDR1 is DFQATT and CDR2 is SNEGSKA (reference sequence). The CDR3 spans 16 residues. The CDR3 loop reads CSARDKMGGGHTEAFF. CDR3 bases: TGCAGTGCTAGAGATAAGATGGGGGGGGGTCACACTGAAGCTTTCTTT.

This clonotype has a count of ten or more. V gene TRBV11-2 combines with J gene TRBJ1-2, with 9 bases matching TRBD1. J lost 5 bases, V lost 1 base, and 5 bases had no gene match. Germline CDR1 reads SGHAT; CDR2 reads FQNNGV. This CDR3 has 15 residues. The CDR3 coding sequence is TGTGCCAGCAGCTTAGGAAGACAGGGGGATTATGGCTACACCTTC. Translation gives CASSLGRQGDYGYTF.

The rearrangement joins TRBV5-6 to TRBJ1-1; D may be TRBD1 (5 bases). The CDR3 runs 12 residues. V gave up 0 bases and J gave up 7 bases, with 7 bases separating them. In germline, CDR1 is SGHDT, CDR2 YYEEEE. CDR3 in amino acids: CASSLGTREAFF. The CDR3, as DNA: TGTGCCAGCAGCTTGGGGACACGTGAAGCTTTCTTT.

This clonotype was seen more than once but under ten times. This chain links TRBV11-2 with TRBJ2-6; D is unresolved. The ends were cut back, 2 bases at V and 4 bases at J, with 9 bases in the middle. CDR3 length: 15 amino acids. CDR1 and CDR2 from the germline V gene are SGHAT and FQNNGV. CDR3 bases: TGTGCCAGCAGCTTATACACGGAAGGGGCCAACGTCCTGACTTTC. Its translation: CASSLYTEGANVLTF.

There are a few counts of this clonotype. The CDR3 here is CSVGGTASYEQYF. The CDR3 coding sequence is TGCAGCGTTGGAGGGACAGCCTCCTACGAGCAGTACTTC. The V call is TRBV29-1, the J call TRBJ2-7, with 7 bases lining up with TRBD1. V lost 4 bases to trimming and J lost 0 bases; unmatched junction nucleotides: 3. The germline gives CDR1 SQVTM, CDR2 ANQGSEA. The CDR3 runs to 13 residues.

The genes are TRBV9 and TRBJ1-5; TRBD1 aligns across 8 bases. Germline assignment: CDR1 SGDLS and CDR2 YYNGEE. There are 13 residues in the CDR3. After removal of 7 bases from V and 3 bases from J, the junction contained 3 bases not matched to a gene. This chain's CDR3 is CASGDRSNQPQHF. The CDR3 nucleotides are TGTGCCAGCGGGGACAGGTCCAATCAGCCCCAGCATTTT. Filled out from reference TRBV9 and TRBJ1-5, the complete variable domain reads DSGVTQTPKHLITATGQRVTLRCSPRSGDLSVYWYQQSLDQGLQFLIQYYNGEERAKGNILERFSAQQFPDLHSELNLSSLELGDSALYFCASGDRSNQPQHFGDGTRLSIL.

This clonotype has only a few counts. V gene TRBV25-1 combines with J gene TRBJ1-1; no reliable D call. The germline CDR1 and CDR2 sequences are MGHDK and SYGVNS. This CDR3 comprises 14 residues. With 4 bases removed from V and 4 bases from J, the gap between germline ends came to 13 bases. The CDR3 DNA reads TGTGCCAGCAGTGTGGAGGGTGGAGGCACTGAAGCTTTCTTT. Protein product: CASSVEGGGTEAFF.

This clonotype was picked up many times. The chain employs TRBV28 and TRBJ1-5; 7 bases match TRBD1. This CDR3 comprises 15 residues. After removal of 10 bases from V and 3 bases from J, the junction contained 12 bases not matched to a gene. The germline V gene encodes CDR1 MDHEN and CDR2 SYDVKM. The CDR3 DNA is TGTGCCACTACGTTTAGGGGACAGATCAATCAGCCCCAGCATTTT. Its protein is CATTFRGQINQPQHF.

This clonotype was recorded at least ten times. The rearrangement links TRBV28 to TRBJ2-2; the D is unclear. This CDR3 has 13 residues. Between the trimmed V and J ends, which lost 10 bases and 0 bases, there was a span of 9 bases. Per the germline V gene, CDR1 is MDHEN and CDR2 is SYDVKM. CDR3 residues: CATGRANTGELFF. CDR3 DNA sequence: TGTGCCACCGGGCGAGCGAACACCGGGGAGCTGTTTTTT.

The chain employs TRBV7-2 and TRBJ2-5; 7 bases are shared with TRBD2. Germline V lookup: CDR1 SGHTA, CDR2 FQGNSA. Trimming took 3 bases from V and 1 from J; bases not matched to a gene: 5. This CDR3 is 15 amino acids long. CDR3 bases: TGTGCCAGCAGCTTCCTCGGGACTACCCAAGAGACCCAGTACTTC. As protein: CASSFLGTTQETQYF.

This clonotype was recorded many times. The chain combines TRBV2 with TRBJ2-2; D gene ambiguous. CDR1 and CDR2 (germline): SNHLY, FYNNEI. Trimming cost V 2 bases and J 4 bases, with 11 bases left between them. CDR3 length: 15 amino acids. CDR3: CASSEIDPSTGELFF. The CDR3 DNA is TGTGCCAGCAGTGAAATAGACCCTTCCACCGGGGAGCTGTTTTTT. Filled out from reference TRBV2 and TRBJ2-2, the complete variable domain reads EPEVTQTPSHQVTQMGQEVILRCVPISNHLYFYWYRQILGQKVEFLVSFYNNEISEKSEIFDDQFSVERPDGSNFTLKIRSTKLEDSAMYFCASSEIDPSTGELFFGEGSRLTVL.

This clonotype has ten or more counts. This rearrangement joins TRBV12-3 or TRBV12-4 to TRBJ2-2, with TRBD2 as a possible D gene (5 bases). V lost 5 bases and J lost 0, with 13 bases in between. The CDR3 spans 16 residues. The CDR3 nucleotides are TGTGCCAGCAGTCCCCCGGGTAGCGCGAACACCGGGGAGCTGTTTTTT. This codes for CASSPPGSANTGELFF.

This clonotype occurred many times. V and J are TRBV11-2 and TRBJ2-7, with TRBD1 matching over 9 bases. CDR3 length: 14 amino acids. V was clipped by 5 bases and J by 4 bases; unmatched bases: 6. Germline V gene data show CDR1 as SGHAT and CDR2 as FQNNGV. In DNA, the CDR3 is TGTGCCAGCAGCCCGGGACAGGGTATTTACGAGCAGTACTTC. It specifies CASSPGQGIYEQYF.

The chain links TRBV5-1 to TRBJ2-2, with D unclear. CDR3 size: 15 residues. CDR1 SGHRS and CDR2 YFSETQ come from the germline V gene. V lost 5 bases to trimming and J lost 4 bases, with 15 bases between them. CDR3 sequence reads: CASSQAASGTGELFF. The DNA of the CDR3 is TGCGCCAGCAGTCAGGCGGCCAGTGGCACCGGGGAGCTGTTTTTT.

This clonotype was seen repeatedly, ten times or more. The chain combines TRBV10-3 with TRBJ2-7; tentative D call: TRBD1 (5 bases). The CDR3 is 13 amino acids. V dropped 3 bases and J dropped 1 base, with 7 bases sitting between them. The germline V gene encodes CDR1 ENHRY and CDR2 SYGVKD. In DNA, the CDR3 is TGTGCCATCAGTGAAAGGGGTTCCTACGAGCAGTACTTC. Its translation is CAISERGSYEQYF.

This clonotype has a handful of counts. V is TRBV28 and J is TRBJ2-3; 9 bases map to TRBD2. The CDR3 extends over 14 amino acids. Germline V gives CDR1 MDHEN, CDR2 SYDVKM. The V segment lost 8 bases and the J segment 8 bases; nucleotides outside the gene matches: 11. Here the CDR3 reads CASSPGLARGTQYF. The CDR3, as DNA: TGTGCCAGCTCCCCGGGACTAGCTCGAGGTACGCAGTATTTT. Using reference TRBV28 and TRBJ2-3 for the parts outside the CDR3, the full variable domain is DVKVTQSSRYLVKRTGEKVFLECVQDMDHENMFWYRQDPGLGLRLIYFSYDVKMKEKGDIPEGYSVSREKKERFSLILESASTNQTSMYLCASSPGLARGTQYFGPGTRLTVL.

This clonotype has at least ten counts. CDR3 DNA: TGTGCCAGCACGACGACAGGGGGTCTCGAGACCCAGTACTTC. Amino acids: CASTTTGGLETQYF. The chain carries TRBV2 and TRBJ2-5, with 9 positions matching TRBD1. This CDR3 region has 14 residues. Unmatched junction bases numbered 8, after V lost 7 bases and J lost 5 bases. The germline V gene has CDR1 SNHLY and CDR2 FYNNEI.